What follows is one T cell receptor (beta chain) and its context. The antigen is unknown. CD4+ T cells from unexposed donors were obtained before the COVID-19 pandemic (2011-2018). Isolation of CD4+ T cells took place after about 10 days in culture. Cultures held roughly 2 million PBMCs per well with roughly 10 IU/ml IL-2. The CDR3 loop spans 15 amino acids. V shed 7 bases, J shed 0 bases, and the junction held 8 bases outside the gene matches. Germline V gene sequence: CDR1 SGHRS, CDR2 YFSETQ. This sample was included in a study of CD4 T cells in relation to SARS-CoV-2 and coronaviruses. The table came from immunoSEQ multiplex PCR; TCRdb's copy has only in-frame clones and leaves some out. The table includes about 18,000 clones, 70% to 80% detected once.

J is TRBJ2-3 and V is TRBV5-1; 7 positions agree with TRBD2. Sequenced sample: CD4+ T cells from PBMCs, cultured in vitro. This clonotype originated in a human donor in good health. This chain's CDR3 is CASQAGASSTDTQYF. DNA for the CDR3: TGCGCCAGCCAGGCGGGAGCGTCTAGCACAGATACGCAGTATTTT.